This T cell receptor beta chain was recorded in a study of post-analysis software for immune sequencing data. Regarding the study as a whole: About 5 TRBV segments (TRBV5-6, TRBV5-1 and TRBV20-1 among them) occurred more frequently in patients than in controls. Strong co-clustering by F measure was seen for same-batch samples. Patients with multiple sclerosis recorded significantly lower normalized Chao1 diversity than controls, the study found.

Unique molecular identifiers were carried by the TCR beta cDNA libraries. T cells, roughly 0.9 to 11 million of them, yielded approximately 500,000 cDNA molecules. TCRdb passed the PCR reads through MiXCR, listing each CDR3 protein once. This sample has roughly 870,000 distinct CDR3 sequences, with roughly 58% found just once. This clonotype has more than one count but fewer than ten. The antigen remains unidentified. The germline gives CDR1 MGHRA, CDR2 YSYEKL. Trimming cost V 0 bases and J 2 bases; bases outside gene matches: 3. This CDR3 contains 16 residues. The source of this sequence is a girl between 5 and 17 years old with multiple sclerosis. Sequencing was carried out using blood. J is TRBJ2-7 and V is TRBV4-1; 11 nucleotides agree with TRBD1. CDR3 in amino acids: CASSQDLGQGAYEQYF. In nucleotides, the CDR3 is TGCGCCAGCAGCCAAGATTTGGGACAGGGGGCCTACGAGCAGTACTTC.